This paragraph covers one TCR beta chain sequence. This clone has only one observation. Its antigen is not yet known. It has no much larger one-base neighbor in the sample; base qualities were not kept. From V the trimming removes 5 bases and from J it removes 6 bases, while the gene matches leave 7 bases of the junction unaccounted for. In the germline V gene, CDR1 corresponds to SGHAT and CDR2 to FQNNGV. Including the terminal cysteine and phenylalanine, the CDR3 comprises 15 residues. Only the CDR3 region is kept as DNA, spanning 45 bases read in frame from base 1. The library was made by the immunoSEQ multiplex PCR assay. DNA from the cultured and isolated CD4+ T cells underwent TCR beta CDR3 sequencing. The authors processed their data as follows. Non-productive TCR sequences were removed and reads were trimmed to the CDR3 region, keeping CDR3s of at least 7 amino acids. The MANAFEST web app was used to pick out antigen-specific clonotypes by comparing their expansion in peptide wells with that in reference cultures. To be called positive, a clone needed expansion at FDR<0.05 compared with the reference and with all other wells, an odds ratio greater than 5, and a frequency greater than 0.1% in two replicate wells. Cross-reactive clonotypes were defined as significantly expanded in SARS-CoV-2 spike wells and in at least one common cold coronavirus spike condition. CDR3 similarity was assessed by Levenshtein distance with the stringdist R package, and unrooted trees were built with ape in R 3.6.1. TCRdb carries this immuneACCESS record with in-frame sequences only. Its versions omit some clonotypes, under half of them owing to an unresolved V gene in the studies checked, with the rest unexplained. That table is the source of V, J and clone size, and D and trimming were worked out from the DNA. The table for this sample lists over 20,000 clones; 65% to 85% of them were counted only once. The top ten clonotypes cover 12% of the sample.

This record comes from a study of vaccination effects on CD4 cells after COVID-19 (dated by TCRdb to between 2021 and 2024). Background on the whole study: Participants received two doses of either the BNT162b2 or the mRNA-1273 mRNA SARS-CoV-2 vaccine. The study compared SARS-CoV-2 spike-specific CD4+ TCR repertoires before and after mRNA vaccination in COVID-19 convalescent patients and infection-naive vaccine recipients. The full study included over 8 COVID-19 convalescent patients and several SARS-CoV-2-naive healthy vaccine recipients. In the study, cultures from other donors were sequenced using the Oncomine TCR Beta short-read assay on an Illumina iSeq 100.

On the study overall, not on this receptor specifically: At late post-vaccination timepoints, both infection-induced and vaccine-induced clones showed marked clonal contraction, consistent with waning T cell responses. Among healthy vaccine recipients, nearly all vaccine-induced clones were SARS-CoV-2 mono-reactive, and only 1 of 255 was cross-reactive with common cold coronaviruses. The study was limited by a small number of convalescent patients and lacked early post-infection timepoints.

In the ViraFEST assay, PBMC were stimulated with viral peptide pools, and TCR sequencing was then used to find antigen-specific CD4+ T cell clonotypes based on their expansion. After less than 13 days of culture, CD4+ T cells were isolated with the EasySep CD4+ T cell isolation kit. The absence of prior SARS-CoV-2 infection in healthy vaccine recipients was confirmed by negative nucleocapsid antibodies before and after vaccination. Around 2.1 million PBMC per well were cultured with about 10 ug/ml peptides in IMDM containing 5% human AB serum, around 9.7 IU/ml IL-2 and gentamicin. Half of the culture medium was replaced with fresh IL-2-containing medium on days 3 and 7. Unless noted otherwise, every peptide stimulation condition was grown in triplicate wells. PBMC were separated from whole blood using Ficoll-Paque Plus gradient centrifugation and were then either cryopreserved at -140C or used fresh. Overlapping peptide pools spanned the spike proteins of SARS-CoV-2 and the common cold coronaviruses HCoV-NL63, HCoV-OC43 and HCoV-229E. The QIAamp micro DNA kit was used to extract genomic DNA from the cultured CD4+ T cells.

This TCR was sampled from a human donor who received a COVID-19 vaccine. The sample consisted of CD4+ T cells from PBMCs cultured with HCoV-229E spike peptides, taken before COVID-19 vaccination. The cell subset or site label for this specimen denotes: HCoV-229E spike overlapping peptide pool stimulation. The rearrangement combines TRBV11-2 with TRBJ2-2; 9 of the junction bases match TRBD1. CDR3 reads: CASSGNRGRSGELFF. In nucleotides, the sequence is TGTGCCAGCAGCGGAAACAGGGGGCGGTCCGGGGAGCTGTTTTTT.